These 11 T cell receptor beta chains were sequenced from one sample in a study of cytomegalovirus exposure and HLA in healthy donors. In the PCR, 60 Vbeta and 13 Jbeta primers were used. Profiling relied on immunoSEQ multiplex PCR, and the TCRdb table lists in-frame clones only, not all of them. The profile covers 100,000 to 150,000 clones, with over 65% appearing a single time and approximately 11% taken by the ten largest. Sequencing was carried out using PBMCs. These receptors all stem from a man aged 30 to 39 in good health and CMV-seropositive.

This clone turned up a few times. This sequence joins TRBV25-1 and TRBJ1-2; D is ambiguous. CDR1 MGHDK and CDR2 SYGVNS come from the germline V gene. The CDR3 length is 12 residues. Trimming took 9 bases from V and 7 from J, leaving 15 bases between them. CDR3 loop: CASGDDRGGYTF. The CDR3 nucleotides read TGTGCCAGTGGAGACGACCGAGGTGGCTACACCTTC.

The sample holds a few counts of this clone. This rearrangement joins TRBV27 to TRBJ2-1, with TRBD2 identical over 7 bases. The CDR3 has 18 amino acids. Germline trimming cut 5 bases from V and 0 bases from J; bases unmatched to any gene: 13. The germline gives CDR1 MNHEY, CDR2 SMNVEV (reference sequence). The CDR3 DNA is TGTGCCAGCAGTCAGTACTCTAGCGGATCTGTCTCCTACAATGAGCAGTTCTTC. Residues: CASSQYSSGSVSYNEQFF.

This chain connects TRBV5-5 to TRBJ2-7; 9 bases match TRBD2. Trimming at V came to 4 bases and at J to 4 bases, leaving 9 bases not matched to a gene. The germline CDR1 and CDR2 sequences are SGHKS and YYEKEE (reference sequence). The CDR3 runs to 15 residues. This CDR3 reads CASSPRASGDYEQYF. The DNA for the CDR3 is TGTGCCAGCAGCCCCAGGGCTAGCGGGGATTACGAGCAGTACTTC.

The chain couples TRBV18 to TRBJ2-1; 11 nucleotides match TRBD2. J lost 4 bases, V lost 2 bases, and 19 bases had no gene match. CDR1 is KGHSH and CDR2 is LQKENI in the germline V gene. This CDR3 contains 21 residues. The chain's CDR3 is CASSPKRTGTSGSVRYNEQFF. The DNA of the CDR3 is TGTGCCAGCTCACCAAAGAGGACCGGGACTAGCGGTTCGGTCCGATACAATGAGCAGTTCTTC.

The chain's CDR3 is CASSTTGPAWSGANVLTF. Here the CDR3 DNA reads TGTGCCAGCAGTACCACAGGGCCCGCGTGGTCTGGGGCCAACGTCCTGACTTTC. The chain recombines TRBV27 with TRBJ2-6, with D tentatively TRBD1 (6 bases). Per the germline V gene, CDR1 is MNHEY and CDR2 is SMNVEV (reference sequence). Trimming took 5 bases from V and 1 from J, leaving 18 bases between them. The CDR3 has 18 amino acids. The full variable domain, completed using reference TRBV27 and TRBJ2-6, is EAQVTQNPRYLITVTGKKLTVTCSQNMNHEYMSWYRQDPGLGLRQIYYSMNVEVTDKGDVPEGYKVSRKEKRNFPLILESPSPNQTSLYFCASSTTGPAWSGANVLTFGAGSRLTVL.

The sample holds one count of this clone. The V and J genes are TRBV29-1 and TRBJ2-3; D possibly corresponds to TRBD2 (7 bases). V was pared by 6 bases and J by 3 bases, with 19 bases between. The CDR3 runs 15 residues. From germline, CDR1 is SQVTM and CDR2 ANQGSEA. CDR3 in amino acids: CSVESLGGGTDTQYF. CDR3 coding DNA: TGCAGCGTCGAGTCGTTAGGGGGAGGGACAGATACGCAGTATTTT.

The chain is built from TRBV4-2 and TRBJ2-1; TRBD2 matches at 10 bases. The length of the CDR3 is 16 residues. Germline CDR1 reads LGHNA; CDR2 reads YNFKEQ. The ends lost 0 bases at V and 10 bases at J; junction bases unmatched: 9. The CDR3: CASSQEVAGGGVEQFF. CDR3 DNA: TGTGCCAGCAGCCAAGAGGTAGCGGGAGGAGGGGTCGAGCAGTTCTTC.

The genes are TRBV9 and TRBJ2-3, with TRBD2 matching 12 bases. The germline V gene encodes CDR1 SGDLS and CDR2 YYNGEE. The CDR3 has 15 residues. Unmatched junction bases numbered 4, after V lost 5 bases and J lost 3 bases. CDR3 sequence: CASSLAGGPTDTQYF. The CDR3 DNA is TGTGCCAGCAGTCTAGCGGGAGGGCCTACAGATACGCAGTATTTT.

This chain joins TRBV5-1 and TRBJ2-7; 9 bases match TRBD2. Trimming at V came to 4 bases and at J to 2 bases, leaving 4 bases not matched to a gene. The CDR3 runs 14 residues. The V gene's germline CDR1 is SGHRS and CDR2 YFSETQ. CDR3 in DNA: TGCGCCAGCAGCATGTTAGCGGGGGCCTACGAGCAGTACTTC. Translation gives CASSMLAGAYEQYF.

CDR3 loop: CASSSGGRLYEQYF. DNA for the CDR3: TGTGCCAGCAGCTCGGGGGGACGACTCTACGAGCAGTACTTC. The J gene is TRBJ2-7, the V gene TRBV9, with 7 bases aligning to TRBD2. CDR3 length: 14 amino acids. V lost 4 bases and J lost 3; bases outside the gene matches: 7. CDR1 is SGDLS, CDR2 YYNGEE, per germline. The full variable domain, its missing parts supplied by reference TRBV9 and TRBJ2-7, is DSGVTQTPKHLITATGQRVTLRCSPRSGDLSVYWYQQSLDQGLQFLIQYYNGEERAKGNILERFSAQQFPDLHSELNLSSLELGDSALYFCASSSGGRLYEQYFGPGTRLTVT.

V usage is TRBV30 and J usage is TRBJ1-4; D not certain. V was cut by 3 bases and J by 0 bases, with 14 bases left in between. The CDR3 covers 16 residues. CDR1 is GTSNPN, CDR2 SVGIG, per germline (reference sequence). The CDR3 coding sequence is TGTGCCTGGAGGAACCCCTCCGGGGCAACTAATGAAAAACTGTTTTTT. Translation gives CAWRNPSGATNEKLFF.